The 29 T cell receptor beta chains below come from one sample, sequenced in a study of tumor and adjacent non-tumor tissue in lung cancer. This sample's RNA came from whole unsorted tissue. Distant lung tissue was collected more than 3 cm away from the tumor edge. A modified ARM-PCR protocol with three rounds of nested PCR amplified TCRbeta. TCRdb reprocessed the multiplex PCR reads with MiXCR, giving one entry per CDR3 protein. The sample holds roughly 120,000 distinct CDR3 sequences; over 55% are singletons and the top ten take roughly 20%. Sample: distant non-tumor lung tissue. Source of these receptors: a man aged 55 to 70 with non-small cell lung cancer.

CDR3 DNA sequence: TGTGCCATCAGTGAGTCTAAGGGGGGGACCGGGGCCAACGTCCTGACTTTC. Translating it yields CAISESKGGTGANVLTF. The J gene is TRBJ2-6, the V gene TRBV10-3, with a possible D match to TRBD2 (7 bases). The CDR3 sequence is 17 residues long. CDR1 is ENHRY and CDR2 is SYGVKD in the germline V gene. Trimming removed 0 bases from V and 4 bases from J, with 13 bases in between.

Note on this clonotype: One end of the junction varies from germline; a read error may be responsible. This chain connects TRBV6-2 or TRBV6-3 to TRBJ1-2, with no clear D. The CDR3 runs to 11 residues. Germline values: CDR1 MNHEY, CDR2 SVGEGT. For the CDR3, the DNA is TGTGCCAGCAGCGAGAACTATGACTACACCTTC. This codes for CASSENYDYTF.

The chain uses TRBV29-1 and TRBJ2-1; 14 bases are a match to TRBD2. With 6 bases clipped from V and 10 bases from J, the junction kept 5 bases outside the gene matches. Per the germline V gene, CDR1 is SQVTM and CDR2 is ANQGSEA. The CDR3 sequence is 13 residues long. The CDR3 is CSVLGTSGSEQFF. The DNA for the CDR3 is TGCAGCGTGCTGGGGACTAGCGGGAGCGAGCAGTTCTTC.

Turning to this clonotype: A clone one base away is much larger, so this may be a read error. V usage is TRBV12-3 or TRBV12-4 and J usage is TRBJ2-7; D is uncertain. Trimming cost V 8 bases and J 2 bases, with 10 bases left between them. This CDR3 has 12 residues. The CDR3 nucleotides read TGTGCCAGCGGTCGACCTCCCTACGAGCAGTACTTC. Protein sequence: CASGRPPYEQYF.

A note on this clonotype: This may come from a read error, since a much larger clone is one base off. The chain has TRBV25-1 and TRBJ2-1; tentative D call: TRBD2 (6 bases). V was shortened by 7 bases and J by 4 bases, with 14 bases between the two germline ends. The CDR3 is made up of 14 amino acids. Germline lookup yields CDR1 MGHDK and CDR2 SYGVNS. This CDR3 reads CASTVERAYNEQFF. CDR3 DNA: TGTGCCAGCACTGTCGAGCGGGCGTACAATGAGCAGTTCTTC. Together with reference TRBV25-1 and TRBJ2-1, the CDR3 gives the full variable domain: EADIYQTPRYLVIGTGKKITLECSQTMGHDKMYWYQQDPGMELHLIHYSYGVNSTEKGDLSSESTVSRIRTEHFPLTLESARPSHTSQYLCASTVERAYNEQFFGPGTRLTVL.

Points on this clonotype: A much larger clone is a single base away; this may be a read error. The chain combines TRBV5-4 with TRBJ2-5; TRBD1 matches 9 bases. Germline CDR1 and CDR2: SGHNT and YYREEE (reference sequence). This CDR3 contains 15 residues. V trimming: 6 bases; J trimming: 5 bases; junction bases outside the gene matches: 11. The CDR3 loop reads CASISTGQGLETQYF. CDR3 bases: TGTGCCAGCATCTCAACTGGACAGGGGCTGGAGACCCAGTACTTC.

This clonotype was observed at least ten times. V usage is TRBV6-5 and J usage is TRBJ2-5; perhaps D is TRBD1 or TRBD2 (5 bases each). This CDR3 has 14 amino acids. Trimming took off 4 bases at V and 5 bases at J, with 14 bases between the two ends. Germline V gene sequence: CDR1 MNHEY, CDR2 SVGAGI. Written as DNA, the CDR3 is TGTGCCAGCAGTTTTTGGGGGAAGGAGGAGACCCAGTACTTC. It is translated as CASSFWGKEETQYF.

Worth noting for this clonotype: The junction departs from germline at one end; a sequencing error may be responsible. The chain has TRBV6-2 or TRBV6-3 and TRBJ2-1; 10 positions agree with TRBD2. This CDR3 contains 14 residues. The germline gives CDR1 MNHEY, CDR2 SVGEGT. DNA of the CDR3: TGTGCCAGCAGTTCCACTAGCGGGACCATTAAGCAGTCCTTC. It encodes CASSSTSGTIKQSF.

The chain is built from TRBV28 and TRBJ2-7; 8 nucleotides agree with TRBD1. CDR1 and CDR2 from the germline V gene are MDHEN and SYDVKM. The V and J ends lost 3 bases and 7 bases, in that order; junction bases with no gene match: 14. The CDR3 contains 16 residues. The CDR3 DNA sequence: TGTGCCAGCAGTTTCGGACAGGGAGGAAACCTAAGTGAGCAGTACTTC. This sequence encodes CASSFGQGGNLSEQYF. Variable domain in full (rest from reference TRBV28 and TRBJ2-7): DVKVTQSSRYLVKRTGEKVFLECVQDMDHENMFWYRQDPGLGLRLIYFSYDVKMKEKGDIPEGYSVSREKKERFSLILESASTNQTSMYLCASSFGQGGNLSEQYFGPGTRLTVT.

As to this clonotype: The junction differs from germline at one of its ends, possibly a read error. The chain couples TRBV6-2 or TRBV6-3 to TRBJ2-3; possibly TRBD1 for D (5 bases). The germline V gene has CDR1 MNHEY and CDR2 SVGEGT. This CDR3 contains 14 residues. The CDR3 DNA follows: TGTGCCAGCAGTTACCCAGACAGTACAGATACGCTGTATTTT. Amino acids: CASSYPDSTDTLYF.

The chain couples TRBV29-1 to TRBJ2-3; D call uncertain. CDR1 and CDR2 from the germline V gene are SQVTM and ANQGSEA. The length of the CDR3 is 11 residues. The CDR3 sequence: CSAFDQDTQYF. Here the CDR3 DNA reads TGCAGTGCTTTCGACCAAGATACGCAGTATTTT.

This clonotype showed up many times. This chain connects TRBV14 to TRBJ2-7, with D uncertain. The germline CDR1 and CDR2 sequences are SGHDN and FVKESK. Trimming removed 1 base at V and 7 bases at J, with 11 bases between. The CDR3 length is 13 residues. CDR3 coding DNA: TGTGCCAGCAGCCAAGGGGTGGTGTCGGAGCAGTACTTC. This encodes CASSQGVVSEQYF.

The genes are TRBV7-9 and TRBJ1-1; maybe TRBD1 (6 bases). V was shortened by 8 bases and J by 3 bases, with 22 bases between the two germline ends. The CDR3 loop spans 16 amino acids. Germline V gene sequence: CDR1 SEHNR, CDR2 FQNEAQ (reference sequence). CDR3 loop: CASCSTRGGRDTEAFF. CDR3 sequence (DNA): TGTGCCAGCTGCTCCACCCGGGGGGGCAGGGACACTGAAGCTTTCTTT.

This clonotype was detected ten times or more. CDR3 nucleotide sequence: TGTGCCAGCAGTTACTCGGCTAGCGGGGGTGGCGAGCAGTACTTC. This encodes CASSYSASGGGEQYF. V gene TRBV6-2 or TRBV6-3 combines with J gene TRBJ2-7; 10 bases are shared with TRBD2. The V segment lost 0 bases and the J segment 6 bases; nucleotides outside the gene matches: 5. The V gene's germline CDR1 is MNHEY and CDR2 SVGEGT. The CDR3 has 15 amino acids.

Note on this clonotype: This may be a read error: a much more frequent sequence differs by one nucleotide. This likely comes from a read error, as the CDR3 has no conserved phenylalanine or tryptophan at its end. This chain links TRBV6-2 or TRBV6-3 with TRBJ2-5; D is perhaps TRBD1 or TRBD2 (5 bases each). The CDR3 extends over 13 amino acids. V gave up 2 bases and J gave up 5 bases, with 9 bases separating them. From germline, CDR1 is MNHEY and CDR2 SVGEGT. CDR3 residues: CASSYRGRETQYL. As DNA, the CDR3 is TGTGCCAGCAGTTACCGGGGACGCGAGACCCAGTACCTC.

V and J are TRBV4-3 and TRBJ2-1; 9 bases map to TRBD2. The CDR3 spans 17 residues. J gave up 0 bases and V 1 base, and 4 bases lay outside the gene matches. Germline values: CDR1 LGHNA, CDR2 YSLEER. The chain's CDR3 is CASSQASGKPSYNEQFF. For the CDR3, the DNA is TGCGCCAGCAGCCAAGCTAGCGGGAAGCCCTCCTACAATGAGCAGTTCTTC.

This clonotype came up a few times. A clone one base away is much larger, so this may be a read error. The chain combines TRBV4-2 with TRBJ1-4; possibly TRBD1 for D (5 bases). Per germline, CDR1 LGHNA and CDR2 YNFKEQ. The CDR3 runs 16 residues. Trimming shortened V by 4 bases and J by 2 bases, and 14 bases separated the two germline ends. The CDR3 region has the DNA TGTGCCAGCAGCCTGACTGGAGGGGCTACTAATGAAAAACTGTTTTTT. It specifies CASSLTGGATNEKLFF.

The chain uses TRBV7-9 and TRBJ1-1; perhaps TRBD1 as D (5 bases). V was cut by 5 bases and J by 6 bases, with 13 bases left in between. There are 13 residues in the CDR3. Germline V lookup: CDR1 SEHNR, CDR2 FQNEAQ (reference sequence). This chain's CDR3 is CASSTGRVSEAFF. Written as DNA, the CDR3 is TGTGCCAGCAGCACGGGACGAGTCTCTGAAGCTTTCTTT.

Notes on this clonotype: This likely comes from a read error, as the CDR3 has no conserved phenylalanine or tryptophan at its end. V gene TRBV6-2 or TRBV6-3 combines with J gene TRBJ2-5, with a tentative D call TRBD2 (6 bases). Germline CDR1 reads MNHEY; CDR2 reads SVGEGT. The V and J ends lost 6 bases and 2 bases respectively, with 13 bases between them. The CDR3 is made up of 14 amino acids. This CDR3 is CASRIHGGQETQYS. As DNA, the CDR3 is TGTGCCAGCAGGATACACGGGGGTCAAGAGACCCAGTACTCT.

Comments on this clonotype: This may come from a read error, since a much larger clone is one base off. The chain recombines TRBV5-5 with TRBJ2-7; D remains unclear. Germline values: CDR1 SGHKS, CDR2 YYEKEE (reference sequence). The CDR3 runs to 16 residues. The CDR3 is CASSLIKDASSHEQYF. Written as DNA, the CDR3 is TGTGCCAGCAGCTTGATTAAGGACGCCAGCTCCCACGAGCAGTACTTC.

With regard to this clonotype: A much larger clone is a single base away; this may be a read error. The V call is TRBV5-1, the J call TRBJ2-1; tentative D call: TRBD2 (5 bases). Trimming stripped 4 bases from V and 7 bases from J, with 18 bases between. There are 15 residues in the CDR3. The V gene's germline CDR1 is SGHRS and CDR2 YFSETQ. CDR3 sequence (DNA): TGCGCCAGCAGCATGGAAGGAGCAGGAGGAAATGAGCAGTTCTTC. Its protein product is CASSMEGAGGNEQFF.

On this clonotype: One end of the junction is discordant with germline, which a read error may explain. The chain links TRBV4-3 to TRBJ2-1; D may match TRBD1 or TRBD2 (5 bases each). The germline gives CDR1 LGHNA, CDR2 YSLEER. The CDR3 sequence is 14 residues long. CDR3 sequence: CAISQDQPGAEQFF. CDR3 sequence (DNA): TGCGCCATCAGCCAAGATCAACCCGGGGCCGAGCAGTTCTTC.

A few counts support this clonotype. V is TRBV5-1 and J is TRBJ2-2; D not certain. Trimming left V 1 base short and J 0 bases short, with 10 bases between. Germline values: CDR1 SGHRS, CDR2 YFSETQ. This CDR3 comprises 16 residues. For the CDR3, the DNA is TGCGCCAGCAGCTTGCTAGGAACCGCGAACACCGGGGAGCTGTTTTTT. Protein: CASSLLGTANTGELFF.

In regard to this clonotype: With a much larger clone just one base away, this may be a read error. The chain recombines TRBV29-1 with TRBJ2-7; perhaps TRBD2 as D (5 bases). The CDR3 covers 12 residues. Germline V gene sequence: CDR1 SQVTM, CDR2 ANQGSEA. Here the CDR3 reads CSVTAGSYEEYF. CDR3 DNA: TGCAGCGTGACGGCGGGCTCCTACGAGGAGTACTTC.

The V and J genes are TRBV10-3 and TRBJ2-2, with D possibly matching TRBD1 (6 bases). Germline V gene lookup returns CDR1 ENHRY and CDR2 SYGVKD. V lost 3 bases to trimming and J lost 3 bases, with 11 bases between them. CDR3 size: 15 residues. CDR3 protein: CAISDATGHTGELFF. The CDR3 DNA is TGTGCCATCAGTGACGCTACAGGGCACACCGGGGAGCTGTTTTTT.

For this clonotype: A much larger clone differs from this one at a single base, so this may be a read error. The chain recombines TRBV6-1 with TRBJ2-3; a possible D gene is TRBD2 (6 bases). CDR1 MNHNS and CDR2 SASEGT come from the germline V gene. Trimming removed 6 bases at V and 3 bases at J, with 16 bases between. This CDR3 has 15 residues. The CDR3 sequence is CASRGGGFRTDTQYF. DNA for the CDR3: TGTGCCAGCAGGGGGGGTGGATTCAGGACAGATACGCAGTATTTT.

About this clonotype itself: One end of the junction fails to match germline, which may point to a read error. V gene TRBV11-1 combines with J gene TRBJ2-7; D possibly matches TRBD1 or TRBD2 (6 bases each). Germline V gives CDR1 SGHAT, CDR2 FQDESV (reference sequence). The CDR3 totals 13 residues. The CDR3 sequence is CASRREQGYEQHF. The CDR3, as DNA: TGTGCCAGCAGGCGGGAACAGGGTTACGAGCAGCACTTC. Based on the CDR3 plus reference TRBV11-1 and TRBJ2-7, the full variable domain is EAEVAQSPRYKITEKSQAVAFWCDPISGHATLYWYRQILGQGPELLVQFQDESVVDDSQLPKDRFSAERLKGVDSTLKIQPAELGDSAMYLCASRREQGYEQHFGPGTRLTVT.

Worth noting for this clonotype: This may arise from a read error, as a much more abundant clone is one base away. No conserved phenylalanine or tryptophan ends this CDR3, so it is likely a read error. The chain employs TRBV12-3 or TRBV12-4 and TRBJ2-1; no firm D call. The CDR3 is 14 residues long. V shed 0 bases and J shed 6 bases, with 9 bases lying between them. This CDR3 reads CASSLAHNANEQFL. CDR3 DNA: TGTGCCAGCAGTTTAGCCCATAATGCCAATGAGCAGTTCTTA.

About this clonotype itself: One junction end does not reproduce the germline sequence, and a read error may be involved. This sequence joins TRBV7-8 and TRBJ1-3; weak D call: TRBD1 (6 bases). This CDR3 contains 18 residues. In germline, CDR1 is SGHVS, CDR2 FQNEAQ. CDR3 loop: CASSLGTGTHFSGNTIHF. CDR3 nucleotide sequence: TGTGCCAGCAGCCTCGGTACAGGGACACACTTCTCTGGAAACACCATACATTTT.